The clone carrying this T cell receptor (beta chain) has at least ten counts. Its antigen is not known. Patients having uncontrolled infection, another autoimmune disease, pregnancy or lactation were not included. The data are from a study of T cells in Graves' hyperthyroidism and ophthalmopathy. The V end lost 3 bases, the J end lost 1 base, and 12 bases lay between the germline ends. CDR3 size: 15 residues. Germline CDR1 reads DFQATT; CDR2 reads SNEGSKA (reference sequence). General study results and limits: Ophthalmopathy and stable hyperthyroidism were told apart by a 13 V-J model.

From RNA transcripts, TCR beta CDR3 regions were amplified. HTBI primers were used for first-round RT-PCR of the TCR CDR3. TCRdb analysed the multiplex PCR reads with MiXCR anew, one entry per CDR3 protein. Among about 330,000 distinct CDR3 sequences listed, approximately 13% were seen once. The TCR sequence derives from a woman between 40 and 55 years old with Graves' ophthalmopathy. The chain combines TRBV20-1 with TRBJ2-2; D ambiguous. The sequenced material came from blood. The CDR3 loop is CSASHGQKNTGELFF. The CDR3, as DNA: TGCAGTGCTAGTCATGGGCAGAAGAACACCGGGGAGCTGTTTTTT.